This TCR beta chain was obtained from a study of shared clonotypes between healthy human individuals. Study at large: Donors had three CD4 naive, three CD4 memory, two CD8 naive and one CD8 memory plate apiece. Study-wide points: At large depth, rarefaction still showed sorted-subset sequencing to be incomplete. Generally, estimated richness proved larger in naive subsets than it did in memory subsets.

The V and J ends lost 3 bases and 4 bases respectively, with 22 bases between them. Germline V lookup: CDR1 SGDLS, CDR2 YYNGEE. The CDR3 is 17 residues long. Donors, healthy HIV-negative adults, lacked recent acute infections or vaccinations. TCRdb's copy holds only in-frame clones and misses some; the assay was immunoSEQ multiplex PCR. The sample holds approximately 2,300,000 clones, approximately 90% seen once. For this clone: The antigen is not known.

Sequencing was carried out using naive CD4+ T cells from PBMCs. Subset in this sample: CD45RA+ positively selected. V usage is TRBV9 and J usage is TRBJ1-1; weak D call: TRBD1 (6 bases). The receptor comes from a young man in good health. Some clones in this sample may be carry-over from other donors' samples. The CDR3 reads CASSAQKGVYGGTEAFF. CDR3 in DNA: TGTGCCAGCAGCGCTCAGAAGGGGGTATACGGGGGCACTGAAGCTTTCTTT.